This paragraph reports one TCR beta chain. This record comes from a study of blood T cell repertoires in COVID-19. Whole-study context: Acute and convalescent COVID-19 samples came from the United States, Italy and Spain. PBMCs, B-cell-depleted T cells, or T cells provided the cDNA or gDNA that made up the material.

Study processing details: Amplification of reference gene primers was used by the study to estimate nucleated cell counts. Using immunoSEQ multiplex PCR, the repertoire was profiled, and TCRdb retains in-frame clones only, with some absent. That table gives V, J and clone size, and the DNA gave D and trimming. The sample shows 70,000 to 95,000 clones, 75% to 90% of them seen only once. Trimming cost V 2 bases and J 4 bases; bases outside gene matches: 9. Germline values: CDR1 MDHEN, CDR2 SYDVKM. The CDR3 runs 16 residues. This TCR was recovered from a man aged 50 to 59 with active COVID-19. Sequences were obtained from peripheral blood. The rearrangement joins TRBV28 to TRBJ2-5, with 8 bases aligning to TRBD2. The CDR3 DNA is TGTGCCAGCAGTTTAGGTGTCGGGGGGGCCCCAGAGACCCAGTACTTC. As protein: CASSLGVGGAPETQYF.